Presented here are 27 T cell receptor beta chains from one specimen sequenced in a study of T-cell reconstitution after alpha-beta-depleted transplantation in children. These receptors' targets are unknown. General observations from the study: It was newly produced T cells that mostly accounted for T-cell counts and diversity one year after transplant.

Unique molecular identifiers were incorporated during preparation of the TCRbeta library. Via MiXCR, TCRdb re-called the PCR reads, giving one row per CDR3 protein. The sample consists of some 300,000 distinct CDR3 sequences, over 7% of them appearing once. Material: peripheral blood, obtained 360 days after TCRalphabeta/CD19-depleted stem cell transplant. The origin of the receptors is a female patient aged 2-9 years who had a stem cell transplant for Fanconi anemia, so the T cells may come from the graft donor.

There are many counts of this clonotype. The rearrangement links TRBV6-2 or TRBV6-3 to TRBJ2-7; 7 bases line up with TRBD1. Per the germline V gene, CDR1 is MNHEY and CDR2 is SVGEGT. The junction had 10 bases not matched to a gene; V was cut back by 4 bases and J by 4 bases. The CDR3 consists of 15 residues. CDR3 sequence: CASSSTSGQFYEQYF. The CDR3 DNA reads as TGTGCCAGCAGTTCCACTTCGGGACAGTTTTACGAGCAGTACTTC.

This clonotype has at least ten counts. The chain recombines TRBV12-3 or TRBV12-4 with TRBJ2-1; no definite D call. With 6 bases removed from V and 8 bases from J, the gap between germline ends came to 11 bases. The CDR3 consists of 12 residues. CDR3 nucleotides: TGTGCCAGCAGATCCCTGTTCGATGAGCAGTTCTTC. It specifies CASRSLFDEQFF.

There are a few counts of this clonotype. CDR3 DNA sequence: TGCGCCAGCAGCCAAGAGATAGGGAGTGGCTACACCTTC. This sequence encodes CASSQEIGSGYTF. The chain combines TRBV4-1 with TRBJ1-2; D is uncertain. V shed 0 bases and J shed 7 bases, with 9 bases lying between them. The germline V gene has CDR1 MGHRA and CDR2 YSYEKL. CDR3 size: 13 residues.

This clonotype was seen ten or more times. The chain has TRBV7-8 and TRBJ2-5; either TRBD1 or TRBD2 may supply D (5 bases each). Germline V gene data show CDR1 as SGHVS and CDR2 as FQNEAQ. Trimming removed 5 bases from V and 4 bases from J, with 26 bases in between. This CDR3 comprises 18 residues. The CDR3 coding sequence is TGTGCCAGCAGCGTCGGGACGCTAGCTTTAAGGCACCTAGAGACCCAGTACTTC. This sequence encodes CASSVGTLALRHLETQYF. The full variable domain, rest sourced from reference TRBV7-8 and TRBJ2-5, is GAGVSQSPRYKVAKRGQDVALRCDPISGHVSLFWYQQALGQGPEFLTYFQNEAQLDKSGLPSDRFFAERPEGSVSTLKIQRTQQEDSAVYLCASSVGTLALRHLETQYFGPGTRLLVL.

Points on this clonotype: A single base separates this from a much larger clone, so it may be a read error. The CDR3 reads CSSSLGSGLGTDTQYF. CDR3 in DNA: TGCTCCAGCAGCTTGGGTTCGGGGCTAGGCACAGATACGCAGTATTTT. V usage is TRBV5-1 and J usage is TRBJ2-3; tentatively, D is TRBD1 or TRBD2 (5 bases each). The CDR3 runs to 16 residues. CDR1 is SGHRS and CDR2 is YFSETQ in the germline V gene. The whole variable domain, remainder taken from reference TRBV5-1 and TRBJ2-3, is KAGVTQTPRYLIKTRGQQVTLSCSPISGHRSVSWYQQTPGQGLQFLFEYFSETQRNKGNFPGRFSGRQFSNSRSEMNVSTLELGDSALYLCSSSLGSGLGTDTQYFGPGTRLTVL.

The gene calls are TRBV2 and TRBJ2-7; 8 bases are shared with TRBD1. This CDR3 has 13 amino acids. The germline V gene has CDR1 SNHLY and CDR2 FYNNEI. Trimming removed 4 bases from V and 6 bases from J; junction bases left unmatched: 5. The CDR3 region has the DNA TGTGCCAGCAGTGTTATAACAGGGGGCGAGCAGTACGTC. It is translated as CASSVITGGEQYV.

This clonotype occurred many times. The CDR3, as DNA: TGTGCCAGCAGCTTAGACCCCGGGAGGGAGACCCAGTACTTC. The encoded protein is CASSLDPGRETQYF. The J gene is TRBJ2-5, the V gene TRBV11-2; 7 bases are shared with TRBD2. V lost 0 bases and J lost 5; bases outside the gene matches: 3. Germline lookup yields CDR1 SGHAT and CDR2 FQNNGV. CDR3 length: 14 amino acids.

This clonotype has more than one count but fewer than ten. The CDR3 spells CASRGLALEGSSYEQYV. CDR3 DNA sequence: TGTGCCAGCAGGGGGCTAGCTTTGGAAGGGTCGTCCTACGAGCAGTACGTC. This sequence joins TRBV6-5 and TRBJ2-7; D may be TRBD1 or TRBD2 (5 bases each). Deletions cut 6 bases from V and 1 base from J, with 22 bases between. Germline V gene data show CDR1 as MNHEY and CDR2 as SVGAGI. The CDR3 has 17 amino acids.

Concerning this clonotype: The conserved phenylalanine or tryptophan normally closing the CDR3 is absent here, so this likely arose from a read error. CDR3 loop: CASSSASGNTIYI. The CDR3 coding sequence is TGTGCCAGCAGCTCTGCCTCTGGAAACACCATATATATT. The V and J genes are TRBV7-2 and TRBJ1-3; D ambiguous. V gave up 4 bases and J gave up 0 bases, with 4 bases separating them. The CDR3 totals 13 residues. Germline CDR1 SGHTA, CDR2 FQGNSA.

CDR3 loop: CASSQEYPSSPREDTQYF. The CDR3 DNA sequence: TGTGCCAGCAGCCAAGAGTACCCTAGTTCACCCCGGGAGGATACGCAGTATTTT. The chain is built from TRBV3-1 and TRBJ2-3, with D tentatively TRBD2 (6 bases). The CDR3 sequence is 18 residues long. Germline V gene lookup returns CDR1 LGHDT and CDR2 YNNKEL (reference sequence). Trimming took off 0 bases at V and 6 bases at J, with 22 bases between the two ends.

This clonotype was seen many times. The chain carries TRBV10-2 and TRBJ2-4; possibly TRBD1 for D (6 bases). The CDR3 runs 13 residues. The V end lost 5 bases, the J end lost 6 bases, and 11 bases lay between the germline ends. Germline CDR1 is WSHSY and CDR2 is SAAADI. CDR3 nucleotide sequence: TGCGCCAGCAGTCACAGGGCTGGAAACATTCAGTACTTC. It is translated as CASSHRAGNIQYF.

This clonotype has ten or more counts. The CDR3 DNA reads as TGTGCCATCAGTGAGTCTCCCCTAGCTCCCCGGTACGAGCAGTACTTC. This sequence encodes CAISESPLAPRYEQYF. V and J are TRBV10-3 and TRBJ2-7; D is perhaps TRBD2 (5 bases). The germline V and J ends were trimmed by 0 bases and 4 bases, with 16 bases remaining between them. Germline values: CDR1 ENHRY, CDR2 SYGVKD. The CDR3 is made up of 16 amino acids.

This clonotype has only a few counts. V is TRBV6-1 and J is TRBJ1-3; D is undetermined. The CDR3 sequence is 15 residues long. Trimming pared 4 bases from V and 2 bases from J, leaving 12 bases between. In germline, CDR1 is MNHNS, CDR2 SASEGT. DNA for the CDR3: TGTGCCAGCAGTGTGCCGAGAGGTGCTGGAAACACCATATATTTT. This codes for CASSVPRGAGNTIYF.

This clonotype was counted a few times. The chain carries TRBV5-4 and TRBJ2-5; TRBD1 aligns across 8 bases. V lost 4 bases and J lost 6; bases outside the gene matches: 8. Germline CDR1 SGHNT, CDR2 YYREEE (reference sequence). The CDR3 is 14 residues long. The DNA for the CDR3 is TGTGCCAGCAGCGAGACCACAGGGGGGAAGACCCAGTACTTC. This codes for CASSETTGGKTQYF.

This clonotype was seen ten or more times. The gene calls are TRBV12-3 or TRBV12-4 and TRBJ1-1; the D is unclear. The CDR3 totals 14 residues. V was cut by 0 bases and J by 1 base, with 6 bases left in between. CDR3 residues: CASSLARPNTEAFF. CDR3 coding DNA: TGTGCCAGCAGTTTAGCGCGACCGAACACTGAAGCTTTCTTT.

The chain uses TRBV2 and TRBJ2-3; no clear D. This CDR3 comprises 13 residues. V was clipped by 6 bases and J by 3 bases, with 10 bases between them. CDR1 and CDR2 (germline): SNHLY, FYNNEI. CDR3 sequence: CASRAGPTDTQYF. CDR3 DNA: TGTGCCAGCAGGGCCGGACCAACAGATACGCAGTATTTT.

V usage is TRBV10-3 and J usage is TRBJ1-6; D not certain. V was trimmed by 3 bases and J by 10 bases, leaving 10 bases between them. The CDR3 consists of 13 residues. CDR1 ENHRY and CDR2 SYGVKD come from the germline V gene. The CDR3 loop is CAISDLTESPLHF. In DNA, the CDR3 is TGTGCCATCAGTGACTTAACGGAATCACCCCTCCACTTT.

This clonotype was detected ten times or more. The chain is built from TRBV5-1 and TRBJ2-2; 11 bases map to TRBD2. Germline loops: CDR1 SGHRS, CDR2 YFSETQ. The junction had 8 bases not matched to a gene; V was cut back by 10 bases and J by 3 bases. The CDR3 sequence is 15 residues long. For the CDR3, the DNA is TGCGCCTGCGGTTTAGCGGGAGGGCACACCGGGGAGCTGTTTTTT. Translation: CACGLAGGHTGELFF.

At least ten counts were recorded for this clonotype. The chain uses TRBV9 and TRBJ2-2; 8 bases map to TRBD1. Germline assignment: CDR1 SGDLS and CDR2 YYNGEE. The V gene end was trimmed by 0 bases and the J gene end by 4 bases; junction bases not matched to a gene: 8. The CDR3 spans 17 residues. The CDR3 here is CASSVAWQGAGTGELFF. The CDR3 DNA sequence: TGTGCCAGCAGCGTAGCTTGGCAGGGGGCAGGCACCGGGGAGCTGTTTTTT.

J is TRBJ2-1 and V is TRBV5-5, with D perhaps matching TRBD1 (6 bases). V lost 2 bases to trimming and J lost 3 bases, with 15 bases between them. The CDR3 covers 16 residues. Germline V lookup: CDR1 SGHKS, CDR2 YYEKEE (reference sequence). The CDR3, as DNA: TGTGCCAGCAGCTTAGGGGGAGCCACCATCTACAATGAGCAGTTCTTC. This gives the protein CASSLGGATIYNEQFF.

This clonotype was seen at least ten times. V gene TRBV27 combines with J gene TRBJ1-1; a weak D match, TRBD1 (5 bases). This CDR3 is 14 amino acids long. Deletions cut 2 bases from V and 3 bases from J, with 10 bases between. Germline CDR1 reads MNHEY; CDR2 reads SMNVEV (reference sequence). CDR3: CASSLSQGYTEAFF. The CDR3 bases are TGTGCCAGCAGTTTAAGCCAGGGCTACACTGAAGCTTTCTTT.

This clonotype came up many times. The chain has TRBV2 and TRBJ2-1, with TRBD2 matching over 10 bases. There are 16 residues in the CDR3. Germline trimming cut 2 bases from V and 4 bases from J; bases unmatched to any gene: 5. Germline V gene data show CDR1 as SNHLY and CDR2 as FYNNEI. The CDR3 DNA sequence: TGTGCCAGCAGTGAACCCGAAGCGGGAGGGTACAATGAGCAGTTCTTC. It specifies CASSEPEAGGYNEQFF. Using reference TRBV2 and TRBJ2-1 for the parts outside the CDR3, the full variable domain is EPEVTQTPSHQVTQMGQEVILRCVPISNHLYFYWYRQILGQKVEFLVSFYNNEISEKSEIFDDQFSVERPDGSNFTLKIRSTKLEDSAMYFCASSEPEAGGYNEQFFGPGTRLTVL.

The V gene is TRBV5-5, the J gene TRBJ2-7; the D is unclear. Germline V lookup: CDR1 SGHKS, CDR2 YYEKEE (reference sequence). The CDR3 is 13 amino acids. V dropped 0 bases and J dropped 6 bases, with 10 bases sitting between them. The CDR3 sequence: CASSLVSPFEQYF. In DNA form, the CDR3 reads TGTGCCAGCAGCTTGGTCTCCCCTTTCGAGCAGTACTTC.

The DNA for the CDR3 is TGTGCCAGCAGTTCGGGGGGACAGGGGGCTTCGGAGACCCAGTACTTC. Translating it yields CASSSGGQGASETQYF. The chain recombines TRBV28 with TRBJ2-5, with TRBD1 matching 12 bases. Germline V lookup: CDR1 MDHEN, CDR2 SYDVKM. V lost 4 bases, J lost 5 bases, and 8 bases stayed unmatched. There are 16 residues in the CDR3. Full variable domain (missing parts from reference TRBV28 and TRBJ2-5): DVKVTQSSRYLVKRTGEKVFLECVQDMDHENMFWYRQDPGLGLRLIYFSYDVKMKEKGDIPEGYSVSREKKERFSLILESASTNQTSMYLCASSSGGQGASETQYFGPGTRLLVL.

This clonotype was counted between two and nine times. The chain recombines TRBV5-5 with TRBJ2-3; D may be TRBD1 or TRBD2 (5 bases each). CDR3 size: 13 residues. Germline lookup yields CDR1 SGHKS and CDR2 YYEKEE (reference sequence). The V end was cut by 0 bases, the J end by 6 bases, with 8 bases between. In DNA, the CDR3 is TGTGCCAGCAGCTTGGCATGGGGGGATACGCAGTATTTT. Translated, it gives CASSLAWGDTQYF.

This clonotype appeared many times. The V gene is TRBV10-3, the J gene TRBJ1-1; unclear D gene. Germline V gives CDR1 ENHRY, CDR2 SYGVKD. The CDR3 is 15 amino acids. Between the trimmed V and J ends, which lost 2 bases and 5 bases, there was a span of 15 bases. The CDR3 DNA follows: TGTGCCATCAGTGAGGGGCAGGAAGTAGGGACTGAAGCTTTCTTT. This sequence encodes CAISEGQEVGTEAFF.

The chain couples TRBV20-1 to TRBJ2-3, with 16 bases fitting TRBD2. The CDR3 totals 18 residues. Germline assignment: CDR1 DFQATT and CDR2 SNEGSKA (reference sequence). V lost 2 bases to trimming and J lost 0 bases; unmatched junction nucleotides: 5. The DNA for the CDR3 is TGCAGTGCTAGATCGGGACTAGCGGGGGGGCTTAGCACAGATACGCAGTATTTT. It is translated as CSARSGLAGGLSTDTQYF.